A single count supports the clone carrying this T cell receptor (beta chain). Clones were read by immunoSEQ multiplex PCR, and TCRdb kept only the in-frame ones, dropping some. This repertoire shows approximately 2,000,000 clones, roughly 95% found once; its top ten account for about 1.7%. It was CD45RO-negative cells, positively selected for CCR7, that made up naive CD8 cells, with terminally differentiated effector memory CD45RA+ cells excluded. The germline V gene has CDR1 MNHNY and CDR2 SVGAGI (reference sequence). CDR3 size: 16 residues. Trimming at V came to 2 bases and at J to 1 base, leaving 8 bases not matched to a gene. The entry originates in a study of shared clonotypes between healthy human individuals.

The rearrangement joins TRBV6-6 to TRBJ2-7, with 7 bases matching TRBD1. The sequence was obtained from a man between 18 and 35 years old in good health. Some clones in this sample may be carry-over from other donors' samples. The sample was naive CD8+ T cells from PBMCs. The DNA of the CDR3 is TGTGCCAGCAGTTACAAGGACAGGACCCCTTCCTACGAGCAGTACTTC. Its protein is CASSYKDRTPSYEQYF.